The 28 T cell receptor beta chains presented below share a single source sample, sequenced in a study of response to subunit inactivated influenza vaccine. Each CDR3 protein is one row after TCRdb ran MiXCR on the RT-PCR reads. The data hold 200,000 to 300,000 distinct CDR3 sequences, with 9% to 15% observed a single time. Sequences were derived from non-naive T cells sorted from PBMCs, sampled approximately 15 days before vaccination. These receptors all stem from a man in his fifties who received an inactivated influenza vaccine.

This clonotype was counted many times. This rearrangement joins TRBV7-2 to TRBJ1-1; 7 bases fit TRBD1. CDR3 length: 15 residues. Germline V lookup: CDR1 SGHTA, CDR2 FQGNSA. The junction had 10 bases not matched to a gene; V was cut back by 5 bases and J by 4 bases. The CDR3, as DNA: TGTGCCAGCAGCGGCGACAGGGTAGGGGGCACTGAAGCTTTCTTT. Its protein product is CASSGDRVGGTEAFF.

The rearrangement links TRBV24-1 to TRBJ2-3; TRBD1 matches at 8 bases. Germline CDR1 is KGHDR and CDR2 is SFDVKD. The CDR3 sequence is 17 residues long. The V and J ends lost 4 bases and 2 bases, in that order; junction bases with no gene match: 10. The CDR3 is CATSEQRTGQSTDTQYF. Written as DNA, the CDR3 is TGTGCCACCAGTGAACAAAGGACAGGGCAGTCCACAGATACGCAGTATTTT.

The chain has TRBV7-2 and TRBJ2-2; the match to TRBD1 covers 7 bases. The CDR3 spans 14 residues. Germline values: CDR1 SGHTA, CDR2 FQGNSA. The trim removed 4 bases at V and 3 bases at J, leaving 2 bases unmatched. CDR3 sequence reads: CASSYRGHTGELFF. CDR3 nucleotide sequence: TGTGCCAGCAGCTACAGGGGACACACCGGGGAGCTGTTTTTT.

Only a few counts were recorded for this clonotype. The genes are TRBV30 and TRBJ2-3; D is undetermined. This CDR3 is built from 12 residues. CDR1 is GTSNPN, CDR2 SVGIG, per germline (reference sequence). The ends were cut back, 2 bases at V and 2 bases at J, with 5 bases in the middle. CDR3 DNA sequence: TGTGCCTGGAGTTTTGCCACAGATACGCAGTATTTT. Encoded protein: CAWSFATDTQYF.

The rearrangement joins TRBV2 to TRBJ2-7; D gene uncertain. This CDR3 is 12 amino acids long. Germline V gene sequence: CDR1 SNHLY, CDR2 FYNNEI. V lost 7 bases and J lost 0, with 7 bases in between. The CDR3 nucleotides are TGTGCCAGCACCGATTCCTCCTACGAGCAGTACTTC. This codes for CASTDSSYEQYF. The full variable domain, rest sourced from reference TRBV2 and TRBJ2-7, is EPEVTQTPSHQVTQMGQEVILRCVPISNHLYFYWYRQILGQKVEFLVSFYNNEISEKSEIFDDQFSVERPDGSNFTLKIRSTKLEDSAMYFCASTDSSYEQYFGPGTRLTVT.

This clonotype was found a few times. The chain recombines TRBV7-9 with TRBJ1-6; D not resolved. The V and J ends lost 1 base and 10 bases respectively, with 8 bases between them. CDR1 and CDR2 from the germline V gene are SEHNR and FQNEAQ (reference sequence). The CDR3 covers 13 residues. Written as DNA, the CDR3 is TGTGCCAGCAGCTTAGGTCCCGGATCACCCCTCCACTTT. Residues: CASSLGPGSPLHF.

This clonotype was seen ten or more times. The rearrangement joins TRBV29-1 to TRBJ2-7, with D possibly TRBD1 on 5 matching bases. The CDR3 length is 13 residues. V lost 4 bases and J lost 0, with 10 bases in between. Germline V lookup: CDR1 SQVTM, CDR2 ANQGSEA. The CDR3 spells CSVADRYSYEQYF. The DNA for the CDR3 is TGCAGCGTTGCCGACAGATACTCCTACGAGCAGTACTTC.

This clonotype was picked up many times. This sequence joins TRBV29-1 and TRBJ2-5, with TRBD1 matching over 8 bases. The V segment lost 3 bases and the J segment 6 bases; nucleotides outside the gene matches: 6. Germline CDR1 is SQVTM and CDR2 is ANQGSEA. The CDR3 contains 13 residues. The CDR3 region has the DNA TGCAGCGTTGATGAGACAGGGGTGAAGACCCAGTACTTC. Protein product: CSVDETGVKTQYF.

The V gene is TRBV5-1, the J gene TRBJ2-7, with no clear D. The CDR3 sequence is 13 residues long. V was trimmed by 4 bases and J by 0 bases, leaving 8 bases between them. The germline V gene encodes CDR1 SGHRS and CDR2 YFSETQ. The CDR3 spells CASSPMFSYEQYF. In nucleotides, the CDR3 is TGCGCCAGCAGCCCAATGTTCTCCTACGAGCAGTACTTC. The entire variable domain, with the rest obtained from reference TRBV5-1 and TRBJ2-7, is as follows: KAGVTQTPRYLIKTRGQQVTLSCSPISGHRSVSWYQQTPGQGLQFLFEYFSETQRNKGNFPGRFSGRQFSNSRSEMNVSTLELGDSALYLCASSPMFSYEQYFGPGTRLTVT.

The chain couples TRBV4-3 to TRBJ2-3; 7 bases align to TRBD2. The V gene end was trimmed by 1 base and the J gene end by 1 base; junction bases not matched to a gene: 11. Germline V CDR1 and CDR2: LGHNA, YSLEER. This CDR3 is built from 18 residues. CDR3: CASSQGALADIRTDTQYF. CDR3 bases: TGCGCCAGCAGCCAAGGGGCCCTAGCGGACATACGCACAGATACGCAGTATTTT.

The CDR3, as DNA: TGTGCCACCAGTGACGCCGGGACAGGGAACACCGGGGAGCTGTTTTTT. Translation gives CATSDAGTGNTGELFF. The V and J genes are TRBV24-1 and TRBJ2-2, with TRBD1 matching 8 bases. This CDR3 spans 16 amino acids. Germline-derived CDR1 and CDR2 are KGHDR and SFDVKD. The V gene end was trimmed by 4 bases and the J gene end by 1 base; junction bases not matched to a gene: 4.

The chain recombines TRBV10-3 with TRBJ2-1, with 11 bases identical to TRBD1. The V segment lost 2 bases and the J segment 7 bases; nucleotides outside the gene matches: 4. Germline CDR1 reads ENHRY; CDR2 reads SYGVKD. This CDR3 has 15 amino acids. This CDR3 is CAISEGQGARNEQFF. CDR3 DNA sequence: TGTGCCATCAGTGAGGGACAGGGGGCGCGGAATGAGCAGTTCTTC.

The V gene is TRBV11-2, the J gene TRBJ2-6; TRBD1 matches at 7 bases. J lost 5 bases, V lost 5 bases, and 21 bases had no gene match. Per germline, CDR1 SGHAT and CDR2 FQNNGV. The CDR3 has 20 amino acids. CDR3 protein: CASSLLPFLTGKNRANVLTF. Written as DNA, the CDR3 is TGTGCCAGCAGCCTCCTTCCTTTTCTGACAGGGAAGAATAGGGCCAACGTCCTGACTTTC.

The J gene is TRBJ2-7, the V gene TRBV4-2; 12 nucleotides align to TRBD2. CDR1 LGHNA and CDR2 YNFKEQ come from the germline V gene. The CDR3 runs to 22 residues. J lost 6 bases, V lost 5 bases, and 29 bases had no gene match. The CDR3 sequence is CASSTTTPIRGLAGTPGSEQYF. CDR3 DNA: TGTGCCAGCAGCACAACGACCCCGATTCGAGGACTAGCGGGGACTCCGGGAAGCGAGCAGTACTTC.

The CDR3 sequence: CSAREHGSGGAYEQYF. The CDR3 DNA reads TGCAGTGCTAGAGAACATGGTAGCGGGGGGGCCTACGAGCAGTACTTC. The genes are TRBV20-1 and TRBJ2-7; 11 bases map to TRBD2. The CDR3 runs to 16 residues. Germline-derived CDR1 and CDR2 are DFQATT and SNEGSKA (reference sequence). V gave up 0 bases and J gave up 2 bases; unmatched junction bases: 6.

This rearrangement joins TRBV2 to TRBJ1-2, with 7 bases fitting TRBD1. V shed 6 bases, J shed 3 bases, and the junction held 4 bases outside the gene matches. This CDR3 is built from 13 residues. Germline assignment: CDR1 SNHLY and CDR2 FYNNEI. The DNA of the CDR3 is TGTGCCAGCAGAGGAGACAGGGACTATGGCTACACCTTC. As protein: CASRGDRDYGYTF.

In this sample, this clonotype turned up a few times. In DNA form, the CDR3 reads TGTGCCAGCAGTGACACGGGGGAGACCCAGTACTTC. Residues: CASSDTGETQYF. The chain couples TRBV6-1 to TRBJ2-5, with a weak D call TRBD2 (5 bases). Germline V gene lookup returns CDR1 MNHNS and CDR2 SASEGT. The V end lost 3 bases, the J end lost 5 bases, and 7 bases lay between the germline ends. The length of the CDR3 is 12 residues.

This clonotype was seen only a few times. The chain carries TRBV30 and TRBJ2-1; 8 nucleotides agree with TRBD2. Per germline, CDR1 GTSNPN and CDR2 SVGIG (reference sequence). J gave up 4 bases and V 4 bases, and 6 bases lay outside the gene matches. This CDR3 is 14 amino acids long. In nucleotides, the CDR3 is TGTGCCTGGAACCCGGCGGGGGGTTACAATGAGCAGTTCTTC. This gives the protein CAWNPAGGYNEQFF.

The chain links TRBV4-1 to TRBJ2-2; 10 positions agree with TRBD2. In germline, CDR1 is MGHRA, CDR2 YSYEKL. The V and J ends lost 5 bases and 3 bases, in that order; junction bases with no gene match: 9. The CDR3 runs to 17 residues. DNA for the CDR3: TGCGCCAGCAGCACGACTAGCGGGCTAACGCACACCGGGGAGCTGTTTTTT. It translates to CASSTTSGLTHTGELFF.

This clonotype was seen at least ten times. The chain employs TRBV5-1 and TRBJ2-2, with unresolved D. Germline loops: CDR1 SGHRS, CDR2 YFSETQ. The CDR3 consists of 14 residues. V lost 0 bases to trimming and J lost 1 base, with 4 bases between them. CDR3 nucleotide sequence: TGCGCCAGCAGCTTGGGGGAGAACACCGGGGAGCTGTTTTTT. Its protein product is CASSLGENTGELFF.

The chain uses TRBV7-8 and TRBJ2-5; D is possibly TRBD1 or TRBD2 (5 bases each). Germline lookup yields CDR1 SGHVS and CDR2 FQNEAQ. This CDR3 spans 13 amino acids. V was shortened by 2 bases and J by 4 bases, with 8 bases between the two germline ends. The chain's CDR3 is CASSLLGGETQYF. CDR3 DNA sequence: TGTGCCAGCAGCTTACTTGGGGGAGAGACCCAGTACTTC.

The chain couples TRBV3-1 to TRBJ2-4; D uncertain. The CDR3 is 13 amino acids. Trimming took off 0 bases at V and 4 bases at J, with 4 bases between the two ends. CDR1 is LGHDT and CDR2 is YNNKEL in the germline V gene (reference sequence). CDR3 amino acids: CASSQDYKNIQYF. The CDR3 DNA is TGTGCCAGCAGCCAAGACTATAAAAACATTCAGTACTTC.

J is TRBJ2-7 and V is TRBV6-5; 10 nucleotides align to TRBD2. The trim removed 2 bases at V and 5 bases at J, leaving 9 bases unmatched. The CDR3 consists of 16 residues. Germline V gives CDR1 MNHEY, CDR2 SVGAGI. The CDR3 DNA is TGTGCCAGCAGTTACCCCCGAAAGCGGGGGGGGCACGAGCAGTACTTC. Amino acids: CASSYPRKRGGHEQYF.

The gene calls are TRBV25-1 and TRBJ2-7; D gene ambiguous. The V end lost 3 bases, the J end lost 4 bases, and 7 bases lay between the germline ends. The CDR3 extends over 12 amino acids. CDR1 and CDR2 from the germline V gene are MGHDK and SYGVNS. The CDR3 loop reads CASSDALYEQYF. In DNA, the CDR3 is TGTGCCAGCAGTGATGCCCTGTACGAGCAGTACTTC.

V is TRBV5-1 and J is TRBJ2-1; 7 bases map to TRBD2. This CDR3 region has 15 residues. V gave up 7 bases and J gave up 4 bases; unmatched junction bases: 11. Germline CDR1 reads SGHRS; CDR2 reads YFSETQ. CDR3 nucleotide sequence: TGCGCCAGCTCACAAGGTAGCGGGCCTTACAATGAGCAGTTCTTC. Translating it yields CASSQGSGPYNEQFF.

This clonotype appeared many times. The chain has TRBV7-6 and TRBJ2-1; D unclear. Germline CDR1 and CDR2: SGHVS and FNYEAQ. CDR3 length: 15 amino acids. Trimming left V 1 base short and J 0 bases short, with 7 bases between. The CDR3 spells CASSLDSLSYNEQFF. CDR3 nucleotides: TGTGCCAGCAGCTTAGACAGTCTCTCCTACAATGAGCAGTTCTTC.

V gene TRBV7-9 combines with J gene TRBJ2-3, with 10 bases lining up with TRBD1. CDR1 SEHNR and CDR2 FQNEAQ come from the germline V gene (reference sequence). Trimming removed 10 bases from V and 1 base from J; junction bases left unmatched: 8. The CDR3 loop spans 15 amino acids. The CDR3 sequence is CAITSGTGGTDTQYF. DNA of the CDR3: TGTGCCATCACGAGCGGGACAGGGGGCACAGATACGCAGTATTTT.

The chain recombines TRBV6-2 or TRBV6-3 with TRBJ1-1; a weak D match, TRBD1 (5 bases). V gave up 8 bases and J gave up 1 base, with 20 bases separating them. Germline CDR1 and CDR2: MNHEY and SVGEGT. The CDR3 extends over 16 amino acids. CDR3 sequence (DNA): TGTGCCAGCGGCCTTGCCCGGGGCAGGACGAACACTGAAGCTTTCTTT. It is translated as CASGLARGRTNTEAFF.